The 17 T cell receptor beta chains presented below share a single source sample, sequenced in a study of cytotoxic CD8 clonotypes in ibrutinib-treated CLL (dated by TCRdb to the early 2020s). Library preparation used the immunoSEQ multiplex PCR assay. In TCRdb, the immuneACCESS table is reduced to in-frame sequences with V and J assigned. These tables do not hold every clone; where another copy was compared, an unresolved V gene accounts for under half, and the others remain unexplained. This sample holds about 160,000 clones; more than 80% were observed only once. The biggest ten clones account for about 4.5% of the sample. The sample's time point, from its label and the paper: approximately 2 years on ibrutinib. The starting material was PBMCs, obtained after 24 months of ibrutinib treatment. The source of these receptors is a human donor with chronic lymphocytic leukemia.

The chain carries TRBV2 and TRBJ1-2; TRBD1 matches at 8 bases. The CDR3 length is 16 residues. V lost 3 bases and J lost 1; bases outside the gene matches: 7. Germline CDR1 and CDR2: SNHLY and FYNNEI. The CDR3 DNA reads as TGTGCCAGCAGTGACTGGGACAGGACCCTTAACTATGGCTACACCTTC. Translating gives CASSDWDRTLNYGYTF. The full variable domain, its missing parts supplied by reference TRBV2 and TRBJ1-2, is EPEVTQTPSHQVTQMGQEVILRCVPISNHLYFYWYRQILGQKVEFLVSFYNNEISEKSEIFDDQFSVERPDGSNFTLKIRSTKLEDSAMYFCASSDWDRTLNYGYTFGSGTRLTVV.

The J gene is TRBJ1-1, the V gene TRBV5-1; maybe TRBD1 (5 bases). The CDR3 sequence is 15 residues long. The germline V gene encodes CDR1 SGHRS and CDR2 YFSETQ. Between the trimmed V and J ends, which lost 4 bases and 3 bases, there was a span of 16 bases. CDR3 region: CASSLGDGYDTEAFF. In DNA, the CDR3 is TGCGCCAGCAGCCTGGGGGATGGTTACGACACTGAAGCTTTCTTT.

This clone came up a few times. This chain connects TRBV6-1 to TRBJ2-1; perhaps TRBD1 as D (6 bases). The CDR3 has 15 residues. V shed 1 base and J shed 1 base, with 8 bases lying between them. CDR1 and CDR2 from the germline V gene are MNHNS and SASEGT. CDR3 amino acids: CASSEVGGSYNEQFF. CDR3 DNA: TGTGCCAGCAGTGAAGTAGGGGGTTCCTACAATGAGCAGTTCTTC.

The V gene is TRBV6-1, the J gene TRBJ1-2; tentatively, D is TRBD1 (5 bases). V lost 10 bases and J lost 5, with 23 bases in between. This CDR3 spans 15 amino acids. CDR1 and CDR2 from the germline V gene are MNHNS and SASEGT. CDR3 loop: CAISSHPGPVYGYTF. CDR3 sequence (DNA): TGTGCCATCTCTTCCCATCCGGGGCCGGTATATGGCTACACCTTC.

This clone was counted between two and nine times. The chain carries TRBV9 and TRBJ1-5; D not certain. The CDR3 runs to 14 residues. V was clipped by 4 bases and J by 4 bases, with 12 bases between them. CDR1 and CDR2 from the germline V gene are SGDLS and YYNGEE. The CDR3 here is CASSRELGNQPQHF. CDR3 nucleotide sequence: TGTGCCAGCAGCCGCGAACTGGGTAATCAGCCCCAGCATTTT.

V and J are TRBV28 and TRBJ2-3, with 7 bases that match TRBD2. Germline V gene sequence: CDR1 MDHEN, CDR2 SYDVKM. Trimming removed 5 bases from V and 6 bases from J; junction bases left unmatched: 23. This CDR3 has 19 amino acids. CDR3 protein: CASSPQRGGRLSYGDTQYF. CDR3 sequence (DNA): TGTGCCAGCAGTCCCCAACGGGGAGGGAGGTTATCTTATGGGGATACGCAGTATTTT. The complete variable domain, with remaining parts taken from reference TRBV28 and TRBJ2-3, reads DVKVTQSSRYLVKRTGEKVFLECVQDMDHENMFWYRQDPGLGLRLIYFSYDVKMKEKGDIPEGYSVSREKKERFSLILESASTNQTSMYLCASSPQRGGRLSYGDTQYFGPGTRLTVL.

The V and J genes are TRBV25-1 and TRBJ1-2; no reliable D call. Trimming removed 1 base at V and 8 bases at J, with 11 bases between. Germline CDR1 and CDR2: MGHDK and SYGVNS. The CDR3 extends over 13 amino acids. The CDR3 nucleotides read TGTGCCAGCAGTGAATCTGTGGCCTGGGGCTACACCTTC. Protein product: CASSESVAWGYTF.

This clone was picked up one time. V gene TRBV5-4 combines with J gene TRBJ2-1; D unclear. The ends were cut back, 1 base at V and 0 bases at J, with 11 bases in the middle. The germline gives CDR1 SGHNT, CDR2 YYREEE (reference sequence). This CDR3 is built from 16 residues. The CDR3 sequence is CASSLPDISSYNEQFF. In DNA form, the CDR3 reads TGTGCCAGCAGCTTGCCCGACATTAGCTCCTACAATGAGCAGTTCTTC.

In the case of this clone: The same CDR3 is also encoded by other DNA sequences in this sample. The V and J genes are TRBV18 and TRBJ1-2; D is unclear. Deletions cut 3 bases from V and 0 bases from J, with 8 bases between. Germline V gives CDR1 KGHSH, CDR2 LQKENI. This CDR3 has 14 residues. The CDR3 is CASSPAAANYGYTF. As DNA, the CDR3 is TGTGCCAGCTCACCCGCGGCGGCTAACTATGGCTACACCTTC.

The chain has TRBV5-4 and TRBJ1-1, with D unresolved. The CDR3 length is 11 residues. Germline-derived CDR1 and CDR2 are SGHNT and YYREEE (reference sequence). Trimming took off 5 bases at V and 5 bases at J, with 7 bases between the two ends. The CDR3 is CASRTETEAFF. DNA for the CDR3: TGTGCCAGCAGGACTGAAACTGAAGCTTTCTTT. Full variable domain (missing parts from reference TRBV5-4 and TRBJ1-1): ETGVTQSPTHLIKTRGQQVTLRCSSQSGHNTVSWYQQALGQGPQFIFQYYREEENGRGNFPPRFSGLQFPNYSSELNVNALELDDSALYLCASRTETEAFFGQGTRLTVV.

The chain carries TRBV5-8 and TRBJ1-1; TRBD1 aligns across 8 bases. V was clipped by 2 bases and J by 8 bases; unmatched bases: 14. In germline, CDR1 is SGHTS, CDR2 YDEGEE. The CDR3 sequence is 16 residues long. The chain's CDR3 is CASSFQSIRAGGEAFF. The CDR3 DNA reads TGTGCCAGCAGCTTTCAATCGATAAGGGCAGGGGGCGAAGCTTTCTTT.

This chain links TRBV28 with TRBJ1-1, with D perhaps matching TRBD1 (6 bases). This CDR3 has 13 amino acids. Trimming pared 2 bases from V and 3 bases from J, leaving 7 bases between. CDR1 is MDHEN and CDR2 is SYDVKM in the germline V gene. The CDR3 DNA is TGTGCCAGCAGTTTACAGGGGTACACTGAAGCTTTCTTT. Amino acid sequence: CASSLQGYTEAFF.

This CDR3 is CATSRVPQGDLSEKLFF. In DNA, the CDR3 is TGTGCCACCAGCAGAGTCCCCCAAGGAGATTTGTCAGAAAAACTGTTTTTT. The genes are TRBV15 and TRBJ1-4; D is unclear. The CDR3 has 17 residues. Germline V gives CDR1 LNHNV, CDR2 YYDKDF (reference sequence). V gave up 1 base and J gave up 8 bases, with 20 bases separating them.

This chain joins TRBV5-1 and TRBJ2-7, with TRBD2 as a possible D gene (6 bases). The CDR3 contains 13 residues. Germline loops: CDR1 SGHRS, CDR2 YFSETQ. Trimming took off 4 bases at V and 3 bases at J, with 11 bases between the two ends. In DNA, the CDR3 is TGCGCCAGCAGCGGCGGAGGGAACTACGAGCAGTACTTC. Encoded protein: CASSGGGNYEQYF. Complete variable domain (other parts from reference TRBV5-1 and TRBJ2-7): KAGVTQTPRYLIKTRGQQVTLSCSPISGHRSVSWYQQTPGQGLQFLFEYFSETQRNKGNFPGRFSGRQFSNSRSEMNVSTLELGDSALYLCASSGGGNYEQYFGPGTRLTVT.

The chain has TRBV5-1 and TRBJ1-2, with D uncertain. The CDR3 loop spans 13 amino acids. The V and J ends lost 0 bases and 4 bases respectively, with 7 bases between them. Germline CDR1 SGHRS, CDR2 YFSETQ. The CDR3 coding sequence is TGCGCCAGCAGCTTGGAGGCGTCCTATGGCTACACCTTC. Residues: CASSLEASYGYTF.

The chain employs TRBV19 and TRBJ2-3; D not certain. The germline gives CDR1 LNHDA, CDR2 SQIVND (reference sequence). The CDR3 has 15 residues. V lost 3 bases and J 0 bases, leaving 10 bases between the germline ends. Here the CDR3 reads CASSIGQTSTDTQYF. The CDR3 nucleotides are TGTGCCAGTAGTATCGGTCAGACTAGCACAGATACGCAGTATTTT. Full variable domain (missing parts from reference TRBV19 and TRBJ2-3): DGGITQSPKYLFRKEGQNVTLSCEQNLNHDAMYWYRQDPGQGLRLIYYSQIVNDFQKGDIAEGYSVSREKKESFPLTVTSAQKNPTAFYLCASSIGQTSTDTQYFGPGTRLTVL.

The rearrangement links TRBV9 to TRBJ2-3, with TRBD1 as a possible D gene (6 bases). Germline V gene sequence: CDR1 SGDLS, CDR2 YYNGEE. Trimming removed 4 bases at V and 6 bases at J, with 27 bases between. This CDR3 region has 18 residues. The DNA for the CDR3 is TGTGCCAGCAGCCCCGGCTCGTGGTCGGTCGGGACAATGGATACGCAGTATTTT. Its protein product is CASSPGSWSVGTMDTQYF.